The sequence of this T cell receptor (beta chain) was determined in a study of cytomegalovirus exposure and HLA in healthy donors. Produced via immunoSEQ multiplex PCR; TCRdb's table is partial and in-frame only. The table has 180,000 or so clones, approximately 86% seen once. These donors were members of the roughly 120-subject validation cohort, a group separate from the approximately 680-subject first cohort. Germline V gives CDR1 SGHRS, CDR2 YFSETQ. V gave up 0 bases and J gave up 1 base, with 13 bases separating them. The CDR3 length is 17 residues. The sequencing sample was made of PBMCs. The genes are TRBV5-1 and TRBJ2-2, with D possibly TRBD2 on 5 matching bases. This sequence was found in a man aged 25-45 years in good health and CMV-seropositive. The CDR3 DNA reads as TGCGCCAGCAGCTTGGGGTGGCTCGGGGTGAACACCGGGGAGCTGTTTTTT. This translates into CASSLGWLGVNTGELFF.